The rows below give T cell receptor beta chains drawn from one sample of a study of siplizumab effects on memory and regulatory T cells. The method was immunoSEQ multiplex PCR; TCRdb's version includes in-frame clones alone and lacks a portion of them. The data show about 82,000 clones, approximately 90% seen once. The sequenced material came from Tregs sorted from blood. The source is a human donor in good health. Both conserved end residues are part of each CDR3. The order of the fields is CDR3 protein, V gene, J gene, clone size. Some rows mark clone size as missing; the rest say once, few, many or name a class of expanded clone.

CASSLVRGPVEQYF	TRBV7-6	TRBJ2-7	-
CASSDQQGRETQYF	TRBV19	TRBJ2-5	-
CASSYYPGTVQETQYF	TRBV4-1	TRBJ2-5	-
CASSPQPETTGLYGYTF	TRBV7-3	TRBJ1-2	-
CASRELTGAQPQHF	TRBV6-1	TRBJ1-5	-
CSARVEYGYTF	TRBV20-1	TRBJ1-2	-
CASSQDGRGTETQYF	TRBV4-1	TRBJ2-5	once
CASSIGVGGYSNQPQHF	TRBV19	TRBJ1-5	-
CASSYPGHLAGAFF	TRBV6-6	TRBJ1-1	once
CSVGKSSGALWDEQFF	TRBV29-1	TRBJ2-1	-
CASSGQGNTGELFF	TRBV25-1	TRBJ2-2	-
CASGTGRANYGYTF	TRBV7-2	TRBJ1-2	-
CASSYGLARETQYF	TRBV5-8	TRBJ2-5	-
CASSPPAGGDGYTF	TRBV18	TRBJ1-2	-
CASSLFTSGEQFF	TRBV11-1	TRBJ2-1	-
CASSLGGGGAYEQYF	TRBV11-3	TRBJ2-7	-
CASSLLASGVGDTQYF	TRBV5-1	TRBJ2-3	-
CASTLDISGNTIYF	TRBV7-8	TRBJ1-3	-
CASSLWGTDTQYF	TRBV5-1	TRBJ2-3	-
CSVKSTGGLTGELFF	TRBV29-1	TRBJ2-2	-
CASSLIPTTQYF	TRBV5-1	TRBJ2-3	-
CASSSGLAAYNEQFF	TRBV5-5	TRBJ2-1	once
CASSANSGVDTQYF	TRBV5-1	TRBJ2-3	-
CASTLSGGDIEQYF	TRBV7-2	TRBJ2-7	-
CASSYSGGQNEKLFF	TRBV6-5	TRBJ1-4	-
CASSQGGSQGAVYGYTF	TRBV4-1	TRBJ1-2	-
CASGLVLSGGGYTF	TRBV12-5	TRBJ1-2	once
CASGTGYGYTF	TRBV6-1	TRBJ1-2	-
CASSSPGQKISYEQYF	TRBV7-9	TRBJ2-7	once
CASSKGGGPCTDTQYF	TRBV21-1	TRBJ2-3	-
CASNGGTATNEKLFF	TRBV18	TRBJ1-4	-
CASSLAGLTEGNQPQHF	TRBV5-1	TRBJ1-5	-
CASSSGRDTDTQYF	TRBV18	TRBJ2-3	-
CASSPPGGNYGYTF	TRBV7-9	TRBJ1-2	-
CAISYGLAAGELFF	TRBV10-3	TRBJ2-2	-
CASSGRGNEQFF	TRBV9	TRBJ2-1	-
CSVGDNQGGYTF	TRBV29-1	TRBJ1-2	-